This TCR beta chain was observed in a study of vaccination and CD4 T cells after COVID-19. As for the study in general: The post-COVID samples were taken a median around 100 days after diagnosis, anywhere from 35 to 161. Investigators stimulated cells with overlapping spike peptides drawn from SARS-CoV-2, HCoV-NL63, HCoV-OC43 and HCoV-229E.

Per germline, CDR1 DFQATT and CDR2 SNEGSKA (reference sequence). The CDR3 length is 11 residues. The V end was cut by 0 bases, the J end by 13 bases, with 10 bases between. An Oncomine TCR Beta short-read assay was used to sequence the DNA from cultured CD4+ T cells. Genomic DNA from cultured CD4+ T cells was extracted. TCRdb independently ran MiXCR on the PCR reads; one entry per CDR3 protein. The profile covers fewer than 8,000 distinct CDR3 sequences, with more than 25% appearing a single time and about 13% taken by the ten largest. This clonotype was seen a few times. Its antigen is unknown. Treatment defined: approximately nine-day PBMC culture with coronavirus spike peptide pools or control peptides (ViraFEST assay). Prior to the COVID-19 pandemic (2011-2018), the unexposed donor's CD4+ T cells were collected.

This rearrangement joins TRBV20-1 to TRBJ2-1; a possible D gene is TRBD2 (6 bases). This sequence was found in a human donor in good health. Sample: CD4+ T cells from blood, cultured in vitro. CDR3 region: CSAREAAGQFF. The CDR3 DNA reads as TGCAGTGCTAGAGAGGCAGCGGGCCAGTTCTTC.